This T cell receptor (beta chain) came from a study of blood T cell repertoires in COVID-19. Study-wide background: Sites in the United States, Italy and Spain provided acute and convalescent COVID-19 samples. The analysed material was cDNA or gDNA that came from T cells, B-cell-depleted T cells, or PBMCs.

Germline V gene data show CDR1 as MNHEY and CDR2 as SVGAGI. J was trimmed by 0 bases and V by 7 bases; bases with no gene match: 5. The CDR3 totals 14 residues. Authors' analysis steps: Quantification of nucleated cells was approximated via reference gene primer amplification. Measured with immunoSEQ multiplex PCR; TCRdb has only the in-frame clones, and not every one. The V and J calls and clone size are taken from that table; D and trimming were inferred from the DNA. Of some 170,000 clones listed, approximately 85% are singletons. The sequence derives from a woman aged 55 to 70 with acute or convalescent COVID-19. V is TRBV6-5 and J is TRBJ2-5; TRBD1 matches 7 bases. Sequenced sample: peripheral blood. For the CDR3, the DNA is TGTGCCAGCACTAGAGACAGGGACCAAGAGACCCAGTACTTC. Protein sequence: CASTRDRDQETQYF.